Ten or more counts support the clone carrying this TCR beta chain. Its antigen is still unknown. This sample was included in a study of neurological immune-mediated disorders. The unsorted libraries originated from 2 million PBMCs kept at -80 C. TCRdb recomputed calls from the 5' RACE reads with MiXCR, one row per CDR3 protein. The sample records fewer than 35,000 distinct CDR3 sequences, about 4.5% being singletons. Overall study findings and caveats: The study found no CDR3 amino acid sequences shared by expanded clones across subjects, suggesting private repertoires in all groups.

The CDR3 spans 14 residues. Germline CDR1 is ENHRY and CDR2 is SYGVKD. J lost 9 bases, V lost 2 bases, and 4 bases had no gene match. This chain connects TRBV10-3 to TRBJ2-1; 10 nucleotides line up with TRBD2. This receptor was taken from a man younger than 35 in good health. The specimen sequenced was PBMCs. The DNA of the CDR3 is TGTGCCATCAGTGAGCAAGCGGGGGGGCTTGAGCAGTTCTTC. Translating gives CAISEQAGGLEQFF.